Shown below are 22 T cell receptor beta chains from a single sample sequenced in a study of cytomegalovirus exposure and HLA in healthy donors. The PCR contained 60 Vbeta and 13 Jbeta primers. Sequenced by immunoSEQ multiplex PCR; TCRdb stores in-frame clones only, minus some. Of 150,000 to 200,000 clones in the sample, around three quarters were seen once. The sequencing input was PBMCs. The source is a woman younger than 45 in good health and CMV-seropositive.

This CDR3 is CASSYLGWSGAFF. As DNA, the CDR3 is TGTGCCAGCAGTTACTTAGGATGGTCGGGAGCTTTCTTT. V is TRBV6-5 and J is TRBJ1-1; unclear D gene. The CDR3 contains 13 residues. CDR1 and CDR2 from the germline V gene are MNHEY and SVGAGI. Deletions cut 1 base from V and 10 bases from J, with 13 bases between.

The chain employs TRBV5-1 and TRBJ1-4, with 8 bases matching TRBD1. In germline, CDR1 is SGHRS, CDR2 YFSETQ. The CDR3 extends over 15 amino acids. V was clipped by 1 base and J by 8 bases; unmatched bases: 7. The CDR3 spells CASSLTGGPWEKLFF. The CDR3 coding sequence is TGCGCCAGCAGCTTGACAGGGGGACCGTGGGAAAAACTGTTTTTT.

This chain links TRBV2 with TRBJ2-7, with D perhaps matching TRBD1 (5 bases). Germline V gene sequence: CDR1 SNHLY, CDR2 FYNNEI. The CDR3 is 12 residues long. V lost 4 bases, J lost 4 bases, and 8 bases lay in between. This chain's CDR3 is CASSVQGYEQYF. The CDR3 DNA sequence: TGTGCCAGCAGTGTTCAGGGTTACGAGCAGTACTTC. The full variable domain, completed using reference TRBV2 and TRBJ2-7, is EPEVTQTPSHQVTQMGQEVILRCVPISNHLYFYWYRQILGQKVEFLVSFYNNEISEKSEIFDDQFSVERPDGSNFTLKIRSTKLEDSAMYFCASSVQGYEQYFGPGTRLTVT.

V and J are TRBV5-1 and TRBJ1-4, with D possibly being TRBD1 (6 bases). Per the germline V gene, CDR1 is SGHRS and CDR2 is YFSETQ. Trimming left V 2 bases short and J 8 bases short, with 13 bases between. The CDR3 is 14 amino acids. The CDR3 loop reads CASSLTGIQEKLFF. For the CDR3, the DNA is TGCGCCAGCAGCTTAACAGGGATTCAAGAAAAACTGTTTTTT.

The J gene is TRBJ1-6, the V gene TRBV2; D perhaps matches TRBD1 (5 bases). Trimming pared 4 bases from V and 7 bases from J, leaving 20 bases between. Germline V gene lookup returns CDR1 SNHLY and CDR2 FYNNEI. CDR3 length: 17 residues. The CDR3 bases are TGTGCCAGCAGTGTCGATGGCAGGGTGGGCGGAAATTCACCCCTCCACTTT. Translated: CASSVDGRVGGNSPLHF.

V is TRBV5-8 and J is TRBJ2-7; no definite D call. CDR3 size: 14 residues. The V and J ends lost 2 bases and 2 bases respectively, with 11 bases between them. From germline, CDR1 is SGHTS and CDR2 YDEGEE. The CDR3 nucleotides are TGTGCCAGCAGCTTTAGTCACAGAGCCTACGAGCAGTACTTC. Its translation: CASSFSHRAYEQYF.

The rearrangement links TRBV2 to TRBJ2-1; 14 positions agree with TRBD2. V shed 7 bases and J 1 base; nucleotides not matched to a gene: 9. The germline V gene encodes CDR1 SNHLY and CDR2 FYNNEI. The CDR3 length is 18 residues. CDR3: CASTPGTSGSRSYNEQFF. The CDR3 bases are TGTGCCAGCACTCCCGGGACTAGCGGGAGCCGGTCCTACAATGAGCAGTTCTTC.

This chain joins TRBV29-1 and TRBJ2-1; 10 bases are shared with TRBD2. The V segment lost 3 bases and the J segment 4 bases; nucleotides outside the gene matches: 9. The length of the CDR3 is 16 residues. Looked up from germline, CDR1 is SQVTM and CDR2 is ANQGSEA. The CDR3 nucleotides are TGCAGCGTTGAGAGCAGCGGGAGGGCCCCTTACAATGAGCAGTTCTTC. This translates into CSVESSGRAPYNEQFF.

The CDR3 coding sequence is TGCAGCGCCGGTTGGGCTGCGGGGCAGCCCCAGCATTTT. As protein: CSAGWAAGQPQHF. This chain joins TRBV29-1 and TRBJ1-5; D gene ambiguous. Per the germline V gene, CDR1 is SQVTM and CDR2 is ANQGSEA. The germline V and J ends were trimmed by 7 bases and 7 bases, with 17 bases remaining between them. This CDR3 region has 13 residues.

The J gene is TRBJ2-7, the V gene TRBV5-1, with D unresolved. The CDR3 is 13 residues long. The germline gives CDR1 SGHRS, CDR2 YFSETQ. Trimming took 0 bases from V and 2 from J, leaving 6 bases between them. The CDR3 protein is CASSLGVAYEQYF. The CDR3 nucleotides are TGCGCCAGCAGCTTGGGAGTTGCCTACGAGCAGTACTTC.

The rearrangement links TRBV28 to TRBJ1-5; D possibly corresponds to TRBD1 (5 bases). Trimming removed 2 bases from V and 10 bases from J, with 9 bases in between. The CDR3 is 12 residues long. Germline CDR1 is MDHEN and CDR2 is SYDVKM. The CDR3 spells CASSLGGGPQHF. The CDR3 DNA is TGTGCCAGCAGTTTAGGCGGGGGTCCCCAGCATTTT.

This clone was seen a single time. V usage is TRBV7-9 and J usage is TRBJ2-3; 7 bases match TRBD1. Looked up from germline, CDR1 is SEHNR and CDR2 is FQNEAQ (reference sequence). This CDR3 spans 16 amino acids. V dropped 4 bases and J dropped 4; count of bases not matched to a gene: 11. The CDR3 protein is CASSSTGTEWADTQYF. The CDR3 DNA sequence: TGTGCCAGCAGCTCAACGGGGACAGAATGGGCAGATACGCAGTATTTT.

The chain is built from TRBV7-9 and TRBJ1-4, with a tentative D call TRBD1 (5 bases). Trimming took off 5 bases at V and 12 bases at J, with 19 bases between the two ends. Germline CDR1 reads SEHNR; CDR2 reads FQNEAQ (reference sequence). This CDR3 comprises 14 residues. CDR3: CASSPGGFTLELFF. The CDR3 DNA is TGTGCCAGCAGCCCCGGGGGTTTCACGTTGGAACTGTTTTTT. Full variable domain (missing parts from reference TRBV7-9 and TRBJ1-4): DTGVSQNPRHKITKRGQNVTFRCDPISEHNRLYWYRQTLGQGPEFLTYFQNEAQLEKSRLLSDRFSAERPKGSFSTLEIQRTEQGDSAMYLCASSPGGFTLELFFGSGTQLSVL.

The chain recombines TRBV6-1 with TRBJ1-2; TRBD1 aligns across 9 bases. The CDR3 sequence is 14 residues long. The V segment lost 7 bases and the J segment 9 bases; nucleotides outside the gene matches: 12. CDR1 MNHNS and CDR2 SASEGT come from the germline V gene. The CDR3: CASTITRQGGSYTF. As DNA, the CDR3 is TGTGCCAGCACCATTACGAGACAGGGGGGAAGCTACACCTTC.

The J gene is TRBJ2-7, the V gene TRBV2; 8 nucleotides align to TRBD2. Germline V lookup: CDR1 SNHLY, CDR2 FYNNEI. J gave up 0 bases and V 4 bases, and 5 bases lay outside the gene matches. The length of the CDR3 is 15 residues. The CDR3 is CASSATSESSYEQYF. In DNA form, the CDR3 reads TGTGCCAGCAGTGCGACTAGCGAGAGCTCCTACGAGCAGTACTTC.

This clone is a singleton in its sample. The CDR3 protein is CASRKGQGTYGYTF. The CDR3 nucleotides read TGTGCCAGCAGGAAGGGACAGGGGACCTATGGCTACACCTTC. V gene TRBV6-5 combines with J gene TRBJ1-2; 10 bases are a match to TRBD1. This CDR3 spans 14 amino acids. The V gene's germline CDR1 is MNHEY and CDR2 SVGAGI. Trimming removed 6 bases from V and 4 bases from J; junction bases left unmatched: 5.

The V call is TRBV10-3, the J call TRBJ1-2, with 8 bases that match TRBD1. This CDR3 has 16 residues. The junction had 10 bases not matched to a gene; V was cut back by 3 bases and J by 4 bases. In germline, CDR1 is ENHRY, CDR2 SYGVKD. The CDR3, as DNA: TGTGCCATCAGTGAAGGCCCAGGGGGCGCGACCTATGGCTACACCTTC. Translated, it gives CAISEGPGGATYGYTF.

Comments on this clone: Other DNA sequences in the sample encode the same CDR3. The chain is built from TRBV5-4 and TRBJ2-5; 11 positions match TRBD2. The V and J ends lost 5 bases and 2 bases, in that order; junction bases with no gene match: 8. This CDR3 region has 16 residues. Germline-derived CDR1 and CDR2 are SGHNT and YYREEE (reference sequence). The CDR3 DNA is TGTGCCAGCAGTTTAGTGTTAGCGGGGGGGCAAGAGACCCAGTACTTC. Encoded protein: CASSLVLAGGQETQYF.

This clone was picked up a small number of times. The CDR3: CASSQETRGNGEAFF. The CDR3 bases are TGCGCCAGCAGCCAAGAGACGCGGGGGAATGGTGAAGCTTTCTTT. The rearrangement joins TRBV4-3 to TRBJ1-1; tentative D call: TRBD1 (5 bases). CDR1 is LGHNA and CDR2 is YSLEER in the germline V gene. V dropped 0 bases and J dropped 7 bases, with 15 bases sitting between them. This CDR3 has 15 residues.

The chain combines TRBV15 with TRBJ2-7, with 13 bases aligning to TRBD2. Trimming cost V 5 bases and J 3 bases; bases outside gene matches: 16. The CDR3 extends over 19 amino acids. From germline, CDR1 is LNHNV and CDR2 YYDKDF (reference sequence). For the CDR3, the DNA is TGTGCCACCAGCTCACGAATGGGAGTAAGGACTAGCGGGAGCTACGAGCAGTACTTC. Translating it yields CATSSRMGVRTSGSYEQYF. Full variable domain (missing parts from reference TRBV15 and TRBJ2-7): DAMVIQNPRYQVTQFGKPVTLSCSQTLNHNVMYWYQQKSSQAPKLLFHYYDKDFNNEADTPDNFQSRRPNTSFCFLDIRSPGLGDTAMYLCATSSRMGVRTSGSYEQYFGPGTRLTVT.

V is TRBV7-7 and J is TRBJ2-7, with unresolved D. Trimming pared 5 bases from V and 4 bases from J, leaving 12 bases between. This CDR3 region has 13 residues. Germline V gene sequence: CDR1 SSHAT, CDR2 FNYEAQ (reference sequence). The CDR3: CASSNTKIYEQYF. Here the CDR3 DNA reads TGTGCCAGCAGCAATACAAAGATTTACGAGCAGTACTTC.

CDR3 sequence (DNA): TGTGCCAGCAGTGAACCGACAGGGTCTGAGCAGTTCTTC. This translates into CASSEPTGSEQFF. This chain uses TRBV25-1 with TRBJ2-1, with TRBD1 identical over 7 bases. The CDR3 consists of 13 residues. CDR1 is MGHDK, CDR2 SYGVNS, per germline. The V segment lost 2 bases and the J segment 9 bases; nucleotides outside the gene matches: 4.